This TCR beta chain was captured by sequencing in a study of T cell responses to AZD1222 COVID-19 vaccine. Sequencing used immunoSEQ multiplex PCR; TCRdb keeps in-frame clones, though not all of them. The sample records 95,000 to 150,000 clones, approximately 89% being singletons. The V and J ends lost 7 bases and 2 bases respectively, with 14 bases between them. This CDR3 region has 14 residues. Germline V CDR1 and CDR2: SNHLY, FYNNEI. Findings and limits, study-wide: Sampling that yielded the repertoires occurred only after the peak T cell response.

On this clone: Its specificity is unknown.

The material sequenced was peripheral blood, taken on day 0 of AZD1222 vaccination. The sequence came from an adult in good health. V and J are TRBV2 and TRBJ1-1, with D possibly being TRBD1 (6 bases). The CDR3: CASKLRGSNTEAFF. The CDR3 DNA follows: TGTGCCAGCAAGCTCAGGGGCTCAAACACTGAAGCTTTCTTT.